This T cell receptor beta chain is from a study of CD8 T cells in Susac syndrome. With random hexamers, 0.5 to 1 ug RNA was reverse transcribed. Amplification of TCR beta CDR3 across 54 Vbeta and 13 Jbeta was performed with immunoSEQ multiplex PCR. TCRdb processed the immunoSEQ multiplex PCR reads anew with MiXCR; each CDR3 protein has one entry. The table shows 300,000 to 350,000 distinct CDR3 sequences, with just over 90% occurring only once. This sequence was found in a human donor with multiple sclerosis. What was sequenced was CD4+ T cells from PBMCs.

The CDR3 DNA is TGTGCCACCCTACCGGGGGAAGCGACTAATGAAAAACTGTTTTTT. Its translation is CATLPGEATNEKLFF. The genes are TRBV19 and TRBJ1-4; D is perhaps TRBD1 (5 bases). V lost 10 bases and J 2 bases, leaving 17 bases between the germline ends. This CDR3 comprises 15 residues. The germline gives CDR1 LNHDA, CDR2 SQIVND (reference sequence).